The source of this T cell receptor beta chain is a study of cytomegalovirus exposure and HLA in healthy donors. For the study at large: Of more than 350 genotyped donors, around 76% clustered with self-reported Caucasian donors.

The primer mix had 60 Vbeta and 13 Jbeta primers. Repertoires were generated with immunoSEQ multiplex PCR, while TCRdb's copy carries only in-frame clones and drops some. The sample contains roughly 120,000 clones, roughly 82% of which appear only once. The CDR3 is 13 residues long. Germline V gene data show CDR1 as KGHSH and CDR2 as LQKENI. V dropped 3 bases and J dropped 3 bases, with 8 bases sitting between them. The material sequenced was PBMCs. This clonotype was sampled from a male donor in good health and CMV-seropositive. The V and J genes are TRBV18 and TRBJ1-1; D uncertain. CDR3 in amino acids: CASSPSSDTEAFF. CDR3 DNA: TGTGCCAGCTCACCGTCCAGTGACACTGAAGCTTTCTTT. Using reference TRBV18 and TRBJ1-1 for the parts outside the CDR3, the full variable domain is NAGVMQNPRHLVRRRGQEARLRCSPMKGHSHVYWYRQLPEEGLKFMVYLQKENIIDESGMPKERFSAEFPKEGPSILRIQQVVRGDSAAYFCASSPSSDTEAFFGQGTRLTVV.